This TCR beta chain was captured by sequencing in a study of regulatory T cells in long-lasting Graves disease. Study-wide results and limits: Newly diagnosed Graves' patients had higher TCR diversity than persistent ones. Study of thyroid tissue was not done, with only peripheral blood studied.

In building TCR beta libraries, iRepertoire HTBI primers were used together with Arm-PCR of CDR3 regions. From the multiplex PCR reads, TCRdb called clonotypes with MiXCR, one entry per CDR3 protein. This table holds approximately 440,000 distinct CDR3 sequences, 23% found once. Regarding this clonotype: Its antigen is not identified.

Time point described: persistent/refractory GD, antithyroid drugs over 5 years with positive TRAb. The TCR library was prepared using RNA isolated from PBMCs. Staff drew roughly 9 milliliters of peripheral blood into EDTA tubes. The V gene's germline CDR1 is SEHNR and CDR2 FQNEAQ (reference sequence). The CDR3 has 16 amino acids. Trimming took 1 base from V and 5 from J; bases not matched to a gene: 9. The source material was peripheral blood mononuclear cells (PBMCs), sampled when the disease was refractory, from a patient treated with antithyroid drugs. The sequence came from a female donor with Graves disease. This chain connects TRBV7-9 to TRBJ1-2, with 8 bases that match TRBD1. The CDR3 protein is CASSLGGGQAIYGYTF. As DNA, the CDR3 is TGTGCCAGCAGCTTAGGCGGGGGACAGGCCATTTATGGCTACACCTTC.